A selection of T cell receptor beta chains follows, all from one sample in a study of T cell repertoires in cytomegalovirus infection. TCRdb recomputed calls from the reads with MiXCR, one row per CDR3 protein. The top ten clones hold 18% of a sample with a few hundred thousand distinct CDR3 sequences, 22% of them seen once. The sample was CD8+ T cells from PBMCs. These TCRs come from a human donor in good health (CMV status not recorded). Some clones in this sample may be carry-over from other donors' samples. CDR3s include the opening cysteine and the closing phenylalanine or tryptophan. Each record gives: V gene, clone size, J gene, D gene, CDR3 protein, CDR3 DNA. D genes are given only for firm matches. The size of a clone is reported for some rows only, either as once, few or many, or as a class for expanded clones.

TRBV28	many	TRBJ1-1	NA	CASSHRDGFEAFF	TGTGCCAGCAGCCACCGGGACGGATTTGAAGCTTTCTTT
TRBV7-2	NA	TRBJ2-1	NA	CASSSLGEQFF	TGTGCCAGCAGCTCCCTCGGGGAGCAGTTCTTC
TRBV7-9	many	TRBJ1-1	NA	CASSLSPEAFF	TGTGCCAGCAGCTTAAGTCCTGAAGCTTTCTTT
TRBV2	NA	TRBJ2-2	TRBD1	CASKQGPISNTGELFF	TGTGCCAGCAAACAGGGGCCAATATCGAACACCGGGGAGCTGTTTTTT
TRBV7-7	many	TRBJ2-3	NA	CASSSGPYGGDTQYF	TGTGCCAGCAGCTCCGGACCGTACGGCGGGGATACGCAGTATTTT
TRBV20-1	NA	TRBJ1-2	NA	CSARVFDEGGLEGYTF	TGCAGTGCTAGAGTTTTTGACGAAGGGGGTTTGGAGGGCTACACCTTC
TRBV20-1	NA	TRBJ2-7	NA	CSARKQNSYEQYF	TGCAGTGCCAGGAAACAGAACTCCTACGAGCAGTACTTC
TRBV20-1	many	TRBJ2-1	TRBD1	CSADQGQVLGNEQFF	TGCAGTGCCGACCAGGGACAGGTTTTAGGGAATGAGCAGTTCTTC
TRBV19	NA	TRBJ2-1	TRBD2	CASTGLAGGQGEQFF	TGTGCCAGTACCGGACTAGCGGGGGGGCAGGGTGAGCAGTTCTTC
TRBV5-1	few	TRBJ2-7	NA	CASSLAGRLEEQYF	TGCGCCAGCAGCTTGGCAGGTCGACTTGAGGAGCAGTACTTC
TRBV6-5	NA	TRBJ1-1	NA	CASRPGTSDTEAFF	TGTGCCAGCCGACCCGGGACGAGCGACACTGAAGCTTTCTTT
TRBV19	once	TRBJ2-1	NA	CASRVEGEQFF	TGTGCCAGCAGGGTGGAGGGCGAGCAGTTCTTC
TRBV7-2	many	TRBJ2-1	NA	CASSLLAGAVNEQFF	TGTGCCAGCAGCTTACTAGCCGGGGCGGTCAATGAGCAGTTCTTC
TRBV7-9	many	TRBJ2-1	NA	CASRRPGPINEQFF	TGTGCCAGCAGGAGACCTGGACCTATCAATGAGCAGTTCTTC
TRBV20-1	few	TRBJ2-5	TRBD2	CSARAGGETQYF	TGCAGTGCTCGCGCGGGGGGGGAGACCCAGTACTTC
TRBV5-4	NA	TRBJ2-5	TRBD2	CASSLVASGGEETQYF	TGTGCCAGCAGTCTGGTGGCTAGCGGGGGTGAAGAGACCCAGTACTTC
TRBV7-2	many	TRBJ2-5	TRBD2	CASSLIGGAWETQYF	TGTGCCAGCAGCTTAATCGGGGGGGCCTGGGAGACCCAGTACTTC
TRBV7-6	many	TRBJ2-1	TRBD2	CASTKESLAGGDEQFF	TGTGCCAGCACCAAGGAGTCGCTAGCGGGGGGGGATGAGCAGTTCTTC
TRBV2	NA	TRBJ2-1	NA	CASMPGQGGNNEQFF	TGTGCCAGCATGCCCGGACAGGGAGGGAACAATGAGCAGTTCTTC
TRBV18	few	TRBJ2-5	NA	CASSPSGMIQETQYF	TGTGCCAGCTCACCCAGCGGAATGATACAAGAGACCCAGTACTTC
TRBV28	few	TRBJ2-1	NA	CASSFWQPQFF	TGTGCCAGCAGTTTTTGGCAGCCGCAGTTCTTC
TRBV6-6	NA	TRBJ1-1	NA	CASSYGNMNTEAFF	TGTGCCAGCAGTTACGGGAACATGAACACTGAAGCTTTCTTT
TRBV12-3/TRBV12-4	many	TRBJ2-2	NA	CASSLEGTTGELFF	TGTGCCAGCAGTTTGGAGGGAACCACCGGGGAGCTGTTTTTT
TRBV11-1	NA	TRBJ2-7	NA	CASSFGTTYEQYF	TGTGCCAGCAGCTTTGGCACTACCTACGAGCAGTACTTC
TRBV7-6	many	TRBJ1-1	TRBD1	CASSLAGQSKAFF	TGTGCCAGCAGCTTAGCGGGACAGTCGAAAGCTTTCTTT
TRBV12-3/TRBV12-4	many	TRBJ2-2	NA	CASSSETERNTGELFF	TGTGCCAGCAGTTCTGAGACCGAGAGGAACACCGGGGAGCTGTTTTTT
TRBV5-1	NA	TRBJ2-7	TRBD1	CASSYDRELQYF	TGCGCCAGCAGCTACGACAGGGAACTCCAGTACTTC
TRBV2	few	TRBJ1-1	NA	CASTPRPNTEAFF	TGTGCCAGCACGCCTCGGCCGAACACTGAAGCTTTCTTT
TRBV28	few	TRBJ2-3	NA	CASSFLRGADTQYF	TGTGCCAGCAGTTTCCTCCGGGGCGCAGATACGCAGTATTTT
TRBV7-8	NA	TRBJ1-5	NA	CASSTESNQPQHF	TGTGCCAGCAGCACAGAAAGCAATCAGCCCCAGCATTTT
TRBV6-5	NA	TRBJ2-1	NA	CASSYTGGNEQFF	TGTGCCAGCAGTTACACAGGTGGCAATGAGCAGTTCTTC
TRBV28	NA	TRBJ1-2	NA	CASRTPTETAHYGYTF	TGTGCCAGCAGAACACCGACAGAAACCGCCCACTATGGCTACACCTTC
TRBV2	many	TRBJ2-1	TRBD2	CATKSGLAGGDEQFF	TGTGCCACCAAATCGGGACTAGCGGGGGGTGATGAGCAGTTCTTC
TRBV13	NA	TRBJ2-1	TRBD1	CASSSRLTGFTYNEQFF	TGTGCCAGCAGCTCACGATTGACAGGGTTCACCTACAATGAGCAGTTCTTC
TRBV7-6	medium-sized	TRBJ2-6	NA	CASSLGDNLHVLTF	TGTGCCAGCAGCTTGGGGGACAACCTTCACGTCCTGACTTTC
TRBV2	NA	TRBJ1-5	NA	CASRNREREINQPQHF	TGTGCCAGCAGGAACAGGGAGAGAGAAATCAATCAGCCCCAGCATTTT
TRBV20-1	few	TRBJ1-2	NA	CSAMTDLGYGYTF	TGCAGTGCGATGACCGATCTAGGCTATGGCTACACCTTC
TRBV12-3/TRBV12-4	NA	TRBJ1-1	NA	CASSPLTWVEDTEAFF	TGTGCCAGCAGCCCTCTGACTTGGGTTGAGGACACTGAAGCTTTCTTT
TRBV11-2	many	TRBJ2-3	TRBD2	CASSFSGAGTDTQYF	TGTGCCAGCAGCTTCAGCGGGGCGGGCACAGATACGCAGTATTTT
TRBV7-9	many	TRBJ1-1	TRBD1	CASSPRDRGNTEAFF	TGTGCCAGCAGCCCCCGCGACAGGGGAAACACTGAAGCTTTCTTT
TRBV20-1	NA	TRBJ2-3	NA	CSAIGPENDPDTQYF	TGCAGTGCCATCGGACCCGAGAATGATCCAGATACGCAGTATTTT
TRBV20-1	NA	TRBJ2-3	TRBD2	CSAPPIAGVSTDTQYF	TGCAGTGCCCCTCCGATAGCGGGGGTTAGCACAGATACGCAGTATTTT
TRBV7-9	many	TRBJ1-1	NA	CASSQTGTTEAFF	TGTGCCAGCAGCCAAACAGGAACCACTGAAGCTTTCTTT
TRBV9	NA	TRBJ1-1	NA	CASSVGRGERTNTEAFF	TGTGCCAGCAGCGTAGGGAGGGGGGAGCGTACAAACACTGAAGCTTTCTTT
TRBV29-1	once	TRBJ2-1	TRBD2	CSISGGLRNEQFF	TGCAGCATAAGCGGGGGGCTTAGAAATGAGCAGTTCTTC
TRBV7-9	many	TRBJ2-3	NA	CASSFLRDQDTQYF	TGTGCCAGCAGCTTCTTGCGGGACCAAGATACGCAGTATTTT
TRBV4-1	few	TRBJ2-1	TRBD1	CASSLEDRAYNEQFF	TGCGCCAGCAGCCTGGAGGACAGGGCCTACAATGAGCAGTTCTTC
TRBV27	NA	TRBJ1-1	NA	CASSFQPGHQAFF	TGTGCCAGCAGTTTCCAGCCGGGACACCAAGCTTTCTTT